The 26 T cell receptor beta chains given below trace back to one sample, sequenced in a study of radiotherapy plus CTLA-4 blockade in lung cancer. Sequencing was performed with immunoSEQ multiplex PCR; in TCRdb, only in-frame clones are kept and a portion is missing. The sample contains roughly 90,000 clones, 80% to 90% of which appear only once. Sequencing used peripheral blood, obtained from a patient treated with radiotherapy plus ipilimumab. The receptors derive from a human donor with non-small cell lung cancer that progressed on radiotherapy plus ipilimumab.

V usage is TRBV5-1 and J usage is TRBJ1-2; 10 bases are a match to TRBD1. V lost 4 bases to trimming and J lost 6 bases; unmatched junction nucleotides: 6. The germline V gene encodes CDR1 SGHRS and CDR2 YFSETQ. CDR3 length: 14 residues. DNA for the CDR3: TGCGCCAGCAGCATTGGGACAGGGGATCATGGCTACACCTTC. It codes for CASSIGTGDHGYTF.

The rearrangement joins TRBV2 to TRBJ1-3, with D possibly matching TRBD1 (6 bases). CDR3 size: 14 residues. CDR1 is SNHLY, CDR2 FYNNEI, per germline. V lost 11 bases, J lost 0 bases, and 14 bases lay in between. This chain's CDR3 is CAFTKDSSGNTIYF. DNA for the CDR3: TGTGCCTTCACAAAGGACAGCTCTGGAAACACCATATATTTT.

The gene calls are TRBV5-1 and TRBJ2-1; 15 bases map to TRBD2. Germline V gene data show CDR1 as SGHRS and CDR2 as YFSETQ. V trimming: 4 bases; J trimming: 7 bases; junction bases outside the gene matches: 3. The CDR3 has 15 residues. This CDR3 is CASSGLAGGSNEQFF. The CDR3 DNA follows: TGCGCCAGCAGCGGACTAGCGGGAGGGAGTAATGAGCAGTTCTTC.

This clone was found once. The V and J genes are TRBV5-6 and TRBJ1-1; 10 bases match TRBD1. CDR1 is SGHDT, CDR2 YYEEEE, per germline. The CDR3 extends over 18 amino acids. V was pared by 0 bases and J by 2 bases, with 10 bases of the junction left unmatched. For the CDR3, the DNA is TGTGCCAGCAGCTTGGCCGGGACAGGGGTGGGTGATAACACTGAAGCTTTCTTT. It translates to CASSLAGTGVGDNTEAFF.

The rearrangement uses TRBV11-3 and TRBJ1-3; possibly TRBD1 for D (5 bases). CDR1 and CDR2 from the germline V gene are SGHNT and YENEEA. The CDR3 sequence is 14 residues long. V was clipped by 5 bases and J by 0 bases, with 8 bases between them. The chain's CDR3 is CASSPGFSGNTIYF. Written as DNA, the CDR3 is TGTGCCAGCAGCCCAGGGTTCTCTGGAAACACCATATATTTT.

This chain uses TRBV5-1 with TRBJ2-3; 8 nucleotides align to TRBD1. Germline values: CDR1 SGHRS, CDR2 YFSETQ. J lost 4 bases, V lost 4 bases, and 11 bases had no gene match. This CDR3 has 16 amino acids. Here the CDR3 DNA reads TGCGCCAGCAGCCTCCTGGGACAGGCGGTTGCAGATACGCAGTATTTT. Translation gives CASSLLGQAVADTQYF.

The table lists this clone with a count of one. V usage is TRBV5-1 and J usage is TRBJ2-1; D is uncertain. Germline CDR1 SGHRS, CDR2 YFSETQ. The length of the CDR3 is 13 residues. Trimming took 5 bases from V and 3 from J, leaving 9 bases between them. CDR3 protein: CASRSDVYNEQFF. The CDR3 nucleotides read TGCGCCAGCAGATCGGACGTCTACAATGAGCAGTTCTTC.

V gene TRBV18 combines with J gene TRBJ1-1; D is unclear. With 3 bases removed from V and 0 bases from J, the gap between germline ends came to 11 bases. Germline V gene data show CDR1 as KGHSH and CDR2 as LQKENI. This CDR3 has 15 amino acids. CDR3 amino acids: CASSPSSAMNTEAFF. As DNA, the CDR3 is TGTGCCAGCTCACCTTCGTCTGCTATGAACACTGAAGCTTTCTTT.

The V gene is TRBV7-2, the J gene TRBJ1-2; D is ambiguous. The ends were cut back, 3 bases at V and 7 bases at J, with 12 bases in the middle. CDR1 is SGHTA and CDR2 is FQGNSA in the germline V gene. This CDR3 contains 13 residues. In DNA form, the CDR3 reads TGTGCCAGCAGCTTCCTTCTGGGTTCTGGCTACACCTTC. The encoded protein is CASSFLLGSGYTF. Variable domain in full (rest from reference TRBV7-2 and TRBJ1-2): GAGVSQSPSNKVTEKGKDVELRCDPISGHTALYWYRQSLGQGLEFLIYFQGNSAPDKSGLPSDRFSAERTGGSVSTLTIQRTQQEDSAVYLCASSFLLGSGYTFGSGTRLTVV.

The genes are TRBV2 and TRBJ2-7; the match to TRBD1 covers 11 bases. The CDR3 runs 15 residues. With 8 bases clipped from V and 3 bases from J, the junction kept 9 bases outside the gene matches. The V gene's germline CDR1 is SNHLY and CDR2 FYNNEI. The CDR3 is CASSPPGTGGYEQYF. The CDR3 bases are TGTGCCAGCTCCCCCCCCGGGACAGGGGGCTACGAGCAGTACTTC.

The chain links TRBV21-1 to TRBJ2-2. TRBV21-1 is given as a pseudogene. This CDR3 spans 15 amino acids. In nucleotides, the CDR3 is TGTGCCAGCAGCAAAGCGGGCAGCGTCACCGGGGAGCTGTTTTTT. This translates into CASSKAGSVTGELFF.

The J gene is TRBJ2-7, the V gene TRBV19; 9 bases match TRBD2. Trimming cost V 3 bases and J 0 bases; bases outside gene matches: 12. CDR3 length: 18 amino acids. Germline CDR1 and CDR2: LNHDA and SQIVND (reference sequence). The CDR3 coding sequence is TGTGCCAGTAGTATTAGGGGGGCTAGCGGGGCAGTCTCCTACGAGCAGTACTTC. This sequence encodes CASSIRGASGAVSYEQYF.

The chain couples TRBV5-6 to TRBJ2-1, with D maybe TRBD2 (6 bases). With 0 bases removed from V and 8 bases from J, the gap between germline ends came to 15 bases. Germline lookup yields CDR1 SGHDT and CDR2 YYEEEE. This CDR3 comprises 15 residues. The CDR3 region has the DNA TGTGCCAGCAGCTTGGGGGCAGGGACTGTTGATGAGCAGTTCTTC. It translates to CASSLGAGTVDEQFF.

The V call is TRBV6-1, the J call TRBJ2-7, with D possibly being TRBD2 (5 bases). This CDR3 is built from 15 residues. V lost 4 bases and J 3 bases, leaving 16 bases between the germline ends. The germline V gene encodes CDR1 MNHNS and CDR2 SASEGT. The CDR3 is CASSVGLEALYEQYF. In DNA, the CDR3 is TGTGCCAGCAGTGTAGGGCTGGAGGCCCTCTACGAGCAGTACTTC.

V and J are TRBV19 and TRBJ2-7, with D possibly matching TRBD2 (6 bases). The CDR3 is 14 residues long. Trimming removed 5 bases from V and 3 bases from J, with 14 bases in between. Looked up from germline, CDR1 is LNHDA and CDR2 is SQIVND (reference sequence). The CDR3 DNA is TGTGCCAGTAGTGGACGGGACTCTCTCTACGAGCAGTACTTC. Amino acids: CASSGRDSLYEQYF.

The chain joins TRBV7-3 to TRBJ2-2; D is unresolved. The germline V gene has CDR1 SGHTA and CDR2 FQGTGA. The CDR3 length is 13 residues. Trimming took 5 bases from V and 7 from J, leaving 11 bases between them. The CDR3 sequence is CASSNVIGGELFF. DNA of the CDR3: TGTGCCAGCAGCAACGTTATAGGCGGGGAGCTGTTTTTT.

In DNA form, the CDR3 reads TGTGCCAGCAGCGTAGATCTACTGACCTACAATGAGCAGTTCTTC. Protein product: CASSVDLLTYNEQFF. The chain links TRBV9 to TRBJ2-1, with no clear D. This CDR3 comprises 15 residues. CDR1 and CDR2 (germline): SGDLS, YYNGEE. V lost 0 bases and J lost 2, with 9 bases in between.

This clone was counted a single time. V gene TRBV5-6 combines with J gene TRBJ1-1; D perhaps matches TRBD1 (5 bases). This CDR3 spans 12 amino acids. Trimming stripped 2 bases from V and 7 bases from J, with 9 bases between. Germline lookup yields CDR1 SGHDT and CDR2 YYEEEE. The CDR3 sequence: CASSFRDREAFF. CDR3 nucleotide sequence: TGTGCCAGCAGCTTTAGGGACCGTGAAGCTTTCTTT.

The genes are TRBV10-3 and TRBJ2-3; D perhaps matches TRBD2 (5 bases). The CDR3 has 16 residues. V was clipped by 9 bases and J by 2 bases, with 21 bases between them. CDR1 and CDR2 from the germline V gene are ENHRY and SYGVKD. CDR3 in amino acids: CAIRSAGGGITDTQYF. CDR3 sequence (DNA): TGTGCCATAAGGTCGGCGGGCGGCGGTATCACAGATACGCAGTATTTT.

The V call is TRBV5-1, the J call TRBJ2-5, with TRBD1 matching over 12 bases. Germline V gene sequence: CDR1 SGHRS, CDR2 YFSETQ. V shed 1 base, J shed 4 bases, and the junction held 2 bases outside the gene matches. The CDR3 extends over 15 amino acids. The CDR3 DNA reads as TGCGCCAGCAGCTTGTCGGGACAGGGGGCAGAGACCCAGTACTTC. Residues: CASSLSGQGAETQYF.

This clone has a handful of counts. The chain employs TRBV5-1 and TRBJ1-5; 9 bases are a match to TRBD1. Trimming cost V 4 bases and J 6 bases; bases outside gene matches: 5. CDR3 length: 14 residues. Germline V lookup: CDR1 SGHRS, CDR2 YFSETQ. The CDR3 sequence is CASSAGQGGQPQHF. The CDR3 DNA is TGCGCCAGCAGCGCGGGACAGGGAGGTCAGCCCCAGCATTTT.

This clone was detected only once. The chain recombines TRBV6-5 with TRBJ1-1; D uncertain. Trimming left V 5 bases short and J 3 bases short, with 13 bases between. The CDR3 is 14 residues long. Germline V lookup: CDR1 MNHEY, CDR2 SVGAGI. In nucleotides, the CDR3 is TGTGCCAGCAGTGTCTCGAGACAAGACACTGAAGCTTTCTTT. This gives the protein CASSVSRQDTEAFF.

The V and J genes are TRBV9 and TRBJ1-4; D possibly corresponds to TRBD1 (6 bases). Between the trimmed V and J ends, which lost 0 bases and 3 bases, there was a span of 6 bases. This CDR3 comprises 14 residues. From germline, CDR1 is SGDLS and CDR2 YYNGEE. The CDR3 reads CASSVDRANEKLFF. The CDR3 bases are TGTGCCAGCAGCGTAGACAGGGCTAATGAAAAACTGTTTTTT.

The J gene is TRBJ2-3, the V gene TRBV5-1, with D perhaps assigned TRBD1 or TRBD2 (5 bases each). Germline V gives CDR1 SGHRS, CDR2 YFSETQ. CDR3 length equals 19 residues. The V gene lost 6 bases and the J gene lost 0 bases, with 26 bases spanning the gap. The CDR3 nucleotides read TGCGCCAGCAAGAAGAGGGGCCCCTCCCAGCTGGATAGCACAGATACGCAGTATTTT. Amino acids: CASKKRGPSQLDSTDTQYF.

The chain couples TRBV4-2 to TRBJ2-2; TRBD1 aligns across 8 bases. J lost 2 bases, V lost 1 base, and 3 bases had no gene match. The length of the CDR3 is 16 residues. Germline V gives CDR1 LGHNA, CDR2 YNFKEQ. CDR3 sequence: CASSQAGQGNTGELFF. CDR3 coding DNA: TGTGCCAGCAGCCAAGCAGGACAGGGAAACACCGGGGAGCTGTTTTTT.

This CDR3 is CASSLAPGDRAYEQYF. In nucleotides, the CDR3 is TGTGCCAGCAGCTTGGCCCCCGGGGACAGAGCCTACGAGCAGTACTTC. J is TRBJ2-7 and V is TRBV5-5, with 7 bases identical to TRBD1. Germline CDR1 is SGHKS and CDR2 is YYEKEE (reference sequence). V was clipped by 0 bases and J by 2 bases; unmatched bases: 8. The CDR3 sequence is 16 residues long. The full variable domain, completed using reference TRBV5-5 and TRBJ2-7, is DAGVTQSPTHLIKTRGQQVTLRCSPISGHKSVSWYQQVLGQGPQFIFQYYEKEERGRGNFPDRFSARQFPNYSSELNVNALLLGDSALYLCASSLAPGDRAYEQYFGPGTRLTVT.